The following is a T cell receptor (beta chain) sequence with its context. Its antigen is currently unknown. The sample is drawn from a study of vaccination and CD4 T cells after COVID-19. Study-wide context: Control cultures, each given a CEFX pool, an HIV-1 Nef pool, or no peptide, were included. The study, taken as a whole, reports: In convalescent patients, a median around 86% of reactive clones appeared only post-vaccination. Rising from about 20 to 38, the median of SARS-CoV-2-reactive clonotypes did not change significantly.

The treatment here: roughly 10-day PBMC culture with coronavirus spike peptide pools or control peptides (ViraFEST assay). The Oncomine TCR Beta short-read assay sequenced DNA from cultured CD4+ T cells. TCRdb called the PCR reads again in MiXCR, with one record for every CDR3 protein. The data contain around 20,000 distinct CDR3 sequences, about 44% of them singletons. With V trimmed by 5 bases and J by 4 bases, 5 bases remained unmatched. There are 14 residues in the CDR3. Germline assignment: CDR1 MNHNS and CDR2 SASEGT. The chain couples TRBV6-1 to TRBJ2-1; 7 nucleotides align to TRBD1. This receptor was taken from a human donor who had recovered from COVID-19. Sample: CD4+ T cells from blood, cultured in vitro, taken before SARS-CoV-2 vaccination. CDR3 loop: CASSRQGHYNEQFF. The CDR3 nucleotides read TGTGCCAGCAGTAGACAGGGACATTACAATGAGCAGTTCTTC.